These 15 T cell receptor beta chains share one sample of origin, sequenced in a study of PD-1 blockade in classical Hodgkin lymphoma (dated by TCRdb to the early 2020s). Receptor amplification or capture employed the immunoSEQ multiplex PCR assay. Held by TCRdb, this immuneACCESS table contains in-frame sequences only and omits some clones. Under half of the omission traces to an unresolved V gene where checked; the cause of the rest is unknown. The sample contains 13,000 or so clones, 70% to 85% of them found a single time. 0.75% to 0.95% of the sample goes to the ten largest clones. Taken with the paper, the label for time point translates to: cycle 4 day 1 (C4D1), after five to seven weeks of nivolumab. Every trial patient had relapsed following autologous stem cell transplantation, and prior brentuximab vedotin exposure was what differed among cohorts A, B and C. Magnetic negative selection with a Miltenyi CD4+ T cell isolation kit was used to purify CD4+ T cells from thawed PBMCs.

The sample was CD4+ T cells from blood, taken before the fourth cycle of nivolumab. These receptors were collected from a human donor with classical Hodgkin lymphoma.

The V and J genes are TRBV27 and TRBJ2-7; TRBD1 might be the D (6 bases). Germline V gene lookup returns CDR1 MNHEY and CDR2 SMNVEV (reference sequence). The CDR3 loop spans 19 amino acids. The V gene lost 5 bases and the J gene lost 4 bases, with 30 bases spanning the gap. The CDR3 protein is CASSPLRGTNFPGTYEQYF. CDR3 in DNA: TGTGCCAGCAGTCCCCTAAGGGGGACAAACTTCCCCGGGACGTACGAGCAGTACTTC.

This rearrangement joins TRBV7-2 to TRBJ2-1, with 8 bases lining up with TRBD2. Germline loops: CDR1 SGHTA, CDR2 FQGNSA. V dropped 5 bases and J dropped 6; count of bases not matched to a gene: 6. This CDR3 has 14 residues. The CDR3 loop reads CASSLSGASNEQFF. The CDR3 DNA is TGTGCCAGCAGCCTTAGCGGGGCGAGCAATGAGCAGTTCTTC.

This clone was recorded once. CDR3 sequence reads: CASSYTRAFRPGEQYF. The CDR3 DNA reads TGTGCCAGCAGTTACACCCGGGCCTTTCGGCCCGGCGAGCAGTACTTC. This rearrangement joins TRBV6-5 to TRBJ2-7; D gene uncertain. The ends were cut back, 2 bases at V and 6 bases at J, with 20 bases in the middle. The CDR3 runs 16 residues. Germline V CDR1 and CDR2: MNHEY, SVGAGI.

The J gene is TRBJ1-1, the V gene TRBV19, with a possible D match to TRBD1 (5 bases). CDR1 is LNHDA, CDR2 SQIVND, per germline (reference sequence). This CDR3 has 16 residues. V shed 4 bases and J shed 1 base, with 16 bases lying between them. The CDR3 protein is CASSNEYGGGNTEAFF. The CDR3 DNA reads as TGTGCCAGTAGTAACGAGTACGGTGGGGGGAACACTGAAGCTTTCTTT. The full variable domain, completed using reference TRBV19 and TRBJ1-1, is DGGITQSPKYLFRKEGQNVTLSCEQNLNHDAMYWYRQDPGQGLRLIYYSQIVNDFQKGDIAEGYSVSREKKESFPLTVTSAQKNPTAFYLCASSNEYGGGNTEAFFGQGTRLTVV.

This chain uses TRBV6-6 with TRBJ2-7, with D maybe TRBD2 (6 bases). V lost 10 bases to trimming and J lost 5 bases, with 18 bases between them. Germline V lookup: CDR1 MNHNY, CDR2 SVGAGI (reference sequence). This CDR3 comprises 13 residues. This CDR3 is CATQDTSFHEQYF. CDR3 bases: TGTGCCACTCAGGATACTAGCTTCCACGAGCAGTACTTC.

V and J are TRBV5-5 and TRBJ2-5, with 9 bases identical to TRBD1. V lost 2 bases, J lost 4 bases, and 9 bases stayed unmatched. Germline V gene lookup returns CDR1 SGHKS and CDR2 YYEKEE (reference sequence). CDR3 length equals 16 residues. The CDR3 here is CASSFQVTGGGETQYF. CDR3 bases: TGTGCCAGCAGCTTCCAAGTCACAGGGGGCGGAGAGACCCAGTACTTC. The whole variable domain, remainder taken from reference TRBV5-5 and TRBJ2-5, is DAGVTQSPTHLIKTRGQQVTLRCSPISGHKSVSWYQQVLGQGPQFIFQYYEKEERGRGNFPDRFSARQFPNYSSELNVNALLLGDSALYLCASSFQVTGGGETQYFGPGTRLLVL.

The chain employs TRBV2 and TRBJ1-4; TRBD1 matches 10 bases. The CDR3 runs to 16 residues. The V gene end was trimmed by 6 bases and the J gene end by 0 bases; junction bases not matched to a gene: 4. CDR1 and CDR2 from the germline V gene are SNHLY and FYNNEI. The CDR3: CASRTGGFPTNEKLFF. The DNA of the CDR3 is TGTGCCAGCAGGACAGGGGGCTTCCCAACTAATGAAAAACTGTTTTTT.

This clone was counted between two and nine times. This chain uses TRBV7-9 with TRBJ1-5, with 9 positions matching TRBD1. The CDR3 runs to 15 residues. With 4 bases clipped from V and 5 bases from J, the junction kept 6 bases outside the gene matches. Germline V gives CDR1 SEHNR, CDR2 FQNEAQ (reference sequence). DNA for the CDR3: TGTGCCAGCAGCTGGGGGACAGGGAGCGATCAGCCCCAGCATTTT. It specifies CASSWGTGSDQPQHF.

This chain uses TRBV5-1 with TRBJ2-5; D may be TRBD1 (7 bases). Germline-derived CDR1 and CDR2 are SGHRS and YFSETQ. V lost 3 bases to trimming and J lost 4 bases, with 16 bases between them. There are 15 residues in the CDR3. CDR3 region: CASSYSGGYGETQYF. DNA of the CDR3: TGCGCCAGCAGCTATTCAGGGGGGTACGGAGAGACCCAGTACTTC.

The chain recombines TRBV7-9 with TRBJ1-5, with D perhaps TRBD1 (6 bases). Trimming removed 4 bases from V and 0 bases from J, with 16 bases in between. The CDR3 runs 17 residues. In germline, CDR1 is SEHNR, CDR2 FQNEAQ (reference sequence). CDR3 DNA: TGTGCCAGCAGCTCATGGGGGGGGGCCAATAGCAATCAGCCCCAGCATTTT. Translation gives CASSSWGGANSNQPQHF. Together with reference TRBV7-9 and TRBJ1-5, the CDR3 gives the full variable domain: DTGVSQNPRHKITKRGQNVTFRCDPISEHNRLYWYRQTLGQGPEFLTYFQNEAQLEKSRLLSDRFSAERPKGSFSTLEIQRTEQGDSAMYLCASSSWGGANSNQPQHFGDGTRLSIL.

J is TRBJ2-6 and V is TRBV4-3; D remains ambiguous. From germline, CDR1 is LGHNA and CDR2 YSLEER. The CDR3 contains 13 residues. V dropped 1 base and J dropped 8 bases, with 6 bases sitting between them. CDR3 amino acids: CASSQASTNVLTF. CDR3 in DNA: TGCGCCAGCAGCCAAGCAAGTACCAACGTCCTGACTTTC.

This clone was recorded only once. As DNA, the CDR3 is TGTGCCAGTAGTACGCTAGCGGGAGGAACGGAGACCCAGTACTTC. It is translated as CASSTLAGGTETQYF. The chain couples TRBV19 to TRBJ2-5, with TRBD2 matching 11 bases. The CDR3 runs to 15 residues. V lost 4 bases, J lost 5 bases, and 6 bases stayed unmatched. In germline, CDR1 is LNHDA, CDR2 SQIVND (reference sequence).

DNA for the CDR3: TGTGCCAGCAGCTTAAATATTAAGGGACTAGCGGGTGCCTACGAGCAGTACTTC. Its protein product is CASSLNIKGLAGAYEQYF. The chain joins TRBV7-2 to TRBJ2-7; 12 bases match TRBD2. Per the germline V gene, CDR1 is SGHTA and CDR2 is FQGNSA. This CDR3 is 18 amino acids long. V lost 2 bases and J lost 2; bases outside the gene matches: 10. Full variable domain (remainder filled in from reference TRBV7-2 and TRBJ2-7): GAGVSQSPSNKVTEKGKDVELRCDPISGHTALYWYRQSLGQGLEFLIYFQGNSAPDKSGLPSDRFSAERTGGSVSTLTIQRTQQEDSAVYLCASSLNIKGLAGAYEQYFGPGTRLTVT.

This rearrangement joins TRBV4-3 to TRBJ2-7; 12 nucleotides align to TRBD2. CDR3 length: 15 residues. The J segment lost 4 bases and the V segment lost 1 base, leaving 2 bases of the junction unmatched. The V gene's germline CDR1 is LGHNA and CDR2 YSLEER. CDR3 sequence reads: CASSQGTSGNYEQYF. In DNA, the CDR3 is TGCGCCAGCAGCCAAGGGACTAGCGGGAATTACGAGCAGTACTTC.

The V call is TRBV5-1, the J call TRBJ2-1; tentative D call: TRBD1 (6 bases). The length of the CDR3 is 12 residues. V gave up 4 bases and J gave up 7 bases, with 9 bases separating them. CDR1 and CDR2 from the germline V gene are SGHRS and YFSETQ. Here the CDR3 reads CASSQGWNEQFF. The DNA for the CDR3 is TGCGCCAGCAGCCAGGGGTGGAATGAGCAGTTCTTC.